The rows below give T cell receptor beta chains drawn from one sample of a study of T cells expressing NK-cell markers. TCRdb processed the 5' RACE reads again and assigns one entry to each CDR3 protein, with no DNA. The sample has a few hundred thousand distinct CDR3 sequences, and its top ten clones hold roughly 5.2%. Sequencing was done on a sample of blood T cells: a sorted CD56 or NKG2C T cell subset, CD4+ or CD8+ T cells, or bulk PBMC T cells (not recorded which). The receptors were sampled from a man aged 18-75 years in good health. Both conserved end residues are part of each CDR3.

j_call,v_call,cdr3_aa
TRBJ1-4,TRBV19,CASSKGQGNEKLFF
TRBJ2-3,TRBV11-2,CASILYDRHTDTQYF
TRBJ1-6,TRBV3-1,CASSKKGTGSSPLHF
TRBJ2-1,TRBV10-3,CAISPSLGGSGYNEQFF
TRBJ2-5,TRBV2,CASSGGYPMQETQYF
TRBJ2-7,TRBV6-5,CASSSLRGMASYEQYF
TRBJ2-5,TRBV4-1,CASSQEVIQETQYF
TRBJ1-5,TRBV28,CASRKPQGRSAQPQHF
TRBJ1-1,TRBV7-2,CASRGAGGTEAFF
TRBJ2-7,TRBV5-4,CASSLVLGEQYF
TRBJ1-5,TRBV10-3,CAISRQLDQPQHF
TRBJ2-7,TRBV29-1,CSVADGVLAKNEQYF
TRBJ2-2,TRBV6-1,CASSVGPLRTGELFF
TRBJ2-2,TRBV20-1,CSARESVAFRELFF
TRBJ2-2,TRBV18,CASSPSDRGQTGELFF
TRBJ2-6,TRBV6-1,CATRDRGGSGANVLTF
TRBJ2-7,TRBV5-1,CASSLRDRTYEQYF
TRBJ2-6,TRBV6-1,CASRDVAGGGANVLTF
TRBJ2-7,TRBV7-9,CASSFRGDEQYF
TRBJ2-3,TRBV5-5,CASSSLVSSGGTDTQYF
TRBJ1-4,TRBV20-1,CSAGRTGVNEKLFF
TRBJ2-5,TRBV2,CASSEPGQGAETQYF
TRBJ2-2,TRBV11-2,CASSPRQATNTGELFF
TRBJ2-5,TRBV6-2/TRBV6-3,CASSRLAGGKETQYF
TRBJ2-5,TRBV6-5,CASSYNTDGETQYF
TRBJ2-1,TRBV28,CASSTQSSYNEQFF
TRBJ2-2,TRBV12-3/TRBV12-4,CASYFRSQSNTGELFF
TRBJ2-7,TRBV6-2/TRBV6-3,CASSPWGQAVREQYF
TRBJ2-6,TRBV28,CASSFILTGKSGANVLTF
TRBJ1-1,TRBV7-9,CASSALDAEGSTEAFF
TRBJ2-3,TRBV18,CASSPMEGGQDTQYF
TRBJ2-5,TRBV7-9,CASTRTGGVETQYF
TRBJ1-6,TRBV3-1,CASSHPGSPLHF
TRBJ2-7,TRBV12-3/TRBV12-4,CASSFRAGTYEQYF
TRBJ2-3,TRBV5-1,CASSLRMGLATDTQYF
TRBJ2-3,TRBV6-5,CASSYNGGGDTQYF
TRBJ1-1,TRBV6-5,CASSYSFNRATEAFF
TRBJ2-1,TRBV9,CASSGLGTGVGNEQFF
TRBJ2-5,TRBV7-8,CASSSSDRGGQETQYF
TRBJ1-3,TRBV4-2,CASSLLGQGGNTIYF
TRBJ2-7,TRBV25-1,CASSDPGRASREQYF
TRBJ2-3,TRBV5-5,CASSSGGPTQYF
TRBJ1-1,TRBV3-1,CASSPNRGVGPEAFF
TRBJ2-1,TRBV6-5,CASSYSLLSYNEQFF
TRBJ1-1,TRBV12-3/TRBV12-4,CASRKVTNTEAFF
TRBJ2-5,TRBV5-1,CASSVRPPSETQYF
TRBJ2-1,TRBV11-2,CASSLKAALGLAISYNEQFF
TRBJ1-1,TRBV18,CASSTHEGNTEAFF
TRBJ1-4,TRBV3-1,CASSQSGQGREKLFF
TRBJ2-7,TRBV5-4,CASSLPGASYEQYF
TRBJ2-5,TRBV7-9,CASCLGREETQYF